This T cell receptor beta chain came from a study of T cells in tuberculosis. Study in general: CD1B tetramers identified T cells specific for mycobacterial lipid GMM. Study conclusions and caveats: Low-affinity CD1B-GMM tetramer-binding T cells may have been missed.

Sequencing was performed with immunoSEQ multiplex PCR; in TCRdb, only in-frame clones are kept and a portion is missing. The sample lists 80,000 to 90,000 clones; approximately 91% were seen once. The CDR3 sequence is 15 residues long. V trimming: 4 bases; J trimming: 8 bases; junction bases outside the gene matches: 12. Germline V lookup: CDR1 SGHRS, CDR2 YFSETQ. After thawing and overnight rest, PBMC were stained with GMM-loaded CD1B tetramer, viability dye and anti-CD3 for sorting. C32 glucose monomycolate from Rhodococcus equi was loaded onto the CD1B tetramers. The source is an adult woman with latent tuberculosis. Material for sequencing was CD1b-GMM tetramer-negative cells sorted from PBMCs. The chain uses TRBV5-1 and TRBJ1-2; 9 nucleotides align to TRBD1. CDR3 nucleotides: TGCGCCAGCAGCGTTACGGACAGGGGTGGGAACGGCTACACCTTC. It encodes CASSVTDRGGNGYTF.